A single T cell receptor (beta chain) is shown here with its context. Seattle's enrolled individuals joined amid active infection and were then monitored longitudinally. The data are from a study of blood T cell repertoires in COVID-19. Study in general: Sites across the United States, Italy and Spain contributed samples from acute and convalescent COVID-19. T cells, B-cell-depleted T cells, or PBMCs supplied cDNA or gDNA.

This CDR3 has 16 amino acids. Germline V lookup: CDR1 MNHEY, CDR2 SMNVEV (reference sequence). V lost 4 bases to trimming and J lost 0 bases; unmatched junction nucleotides: 5. In the original analysis: Reference gene primer amplification yielded estimated nucleated cell counts. The method was immunoSEQ multiplex PCR; TCRdb's version includes in-frame clones alone and lacks a portion of them. The DNA was the basis for D and trimming; V, J and clone size are from that table. The sample lists 400,000 to 450,000 clones; approximately 88% were seen once. This TCR was recovered from a woman in her 50s with COVID-19, enrolled during active disease. Sequenced: peripheral blood. The rearrangement uses TRBV27 and TRBJ2-2; the match to TRBD2 covers 7 bases. The chain's CDR3 is CASSSPSGANTGELFF. The CDR3 bases are TGTGCCAGCAGTTCCCCTAGCGGAGCGAACACCGGGGAGCTGTTTTTT.